A single T cell receptor (beta chain) is shown here with its context. Its antigen is currently unknown. Distinct nucleotide sequences in the sample also encode this CDR3. 13 Jbeta primers and 60 Vbeta primers were used for the PCR. Assay: immunoSEQ multiplex PCR; the TCRdb copy retains only in-frame clones and omits some. This repertoire includes approximately 210,000 clones. The source of the sample is a study of cytomegalovirus exposure and HLA in healthy donors. Study overall: Falling in the Caucasian-associated ancestry cluster were 80% to 90% of under 450 genotyped donors.

Study outcomes and limitations: The authors later linked a missense DCLRE1C variant to TCR beta V- and J-gene trimming. The productive fraction for most TCR beta V segments was about 90% or about 30% in an earlier analysis. According to a later analysis, donors in an Asian-associated ancestry cluster reportedly had fewer N-insertions than the roughly 640-donor mean.

The ends lost 3 bases at V and 6 bases at J; junction bases unmatched: 4. Germline CDR1 reads MRHNA; CDR2 reads SNTAGT. This CDR3 has 16 residues. The clonotype was recovered from a woman aged 25 to 39 in good health and CMV-seropositive. The sample consisted of PBMCs. The rearrangement joins TRBV6-4 to TRBJ2-2, with 13 bases identical to TRBD2. DNA for the CDR3: TGTGCCAGCAGTGATGGACTAGCGGGAGAACCCGGGGAGCTGTTTTTT. It encodes CASSDGLAGEPGELFF.